This T cell receptor (beta chain) was identified during a study of T cell responses to AZD1222 COVID-19 vaccine. Clones were sequenced by immunoSEQ multiplex PCR, and TCRdb holds only the in-frame ones, with some missing. The repertoire includes about 120,000 clones, approximately 90% of them detected once, and roughly 15% sits in the top ten. The sequence was obtained from an adult who received the AZD1222 COVID-19 vaccine. This specimen was peripheral blood, taken 28 days after the second AZD1222 dose.

In nucleotides, the CDR3 is TGTGCCAGCAGTGCACAGGGACCGGGCGGAGTCGAAAAACTGTTTTTT. The encoded protein is CASSAQGPGGVEKLFF. The V and J genes are TRBV2 and TRBJ1-4, with D perhaps TRBD1 (6 bases). The CDR3 has 16 amino acids. Trimming removed 4 bases at V and 8 bases at J, with 20 bases between. Germline CDR1 reads SNHLY; CDR2 reads FYNNEI. Filled out from reference TRBV2 and TRBJ1-4, the complete variable domain reads EPEVTQTPSHQVTQMGQEVILRCVPISNHLYFYWYRQILGQKVEFLVSFYNNEISEKSEIFDDQFSVERPDGSNFTLKIRSTKLEDSAMYFCASSAQGPGGVEKLFFGSGTQLSVL.